This T cell receptor (beta chain) was sequenced during a study of cytomegalovirus exposure and HLA in healthy donors. Study information: An analysis done earlier identified roughly 120 million unique TCR beta sequences from 200 million or so T cells. Study-wide findings and caveats: Previously analyzed data showed that most TCR beta V segments were productive at a frequency of about 87% or about 30%. It was confirmed in vitro that a few of the CMV-associated chains were specific for CMV antigens. Later on, an analysis tied roughly 17,000 TCR beta sequences to HLA alleles at 0.05 false discovery rate.

Researchers ran the PCR with 60 Vbeta and 13 Jbeta primers. TCRdb keeps only in-frame clones here, not all; method: immunoSEQ multiplex PCR. This table has approximately 160,000 clones, around 66% appearing once. This clone was seen a single time. Its antigen remains unknown. CDR3 length: 15 residues. V dropped 0 bases and J dropped 2 bases, with 8 bases sitting between them. Germline V gene lookup returns CDR1 SEHNR and CDR2 FQNEAQ (reference sequence). The rearrangement joins TRBV7-9 to TRBJ1-3; unclear D gene. This receptor was obtained from a woman aged 25 to 39 in good health and CMV-seropositive. Sequencing was carried out using PBMCs. The CDR3 region has the DNA TGTGCCAGCAGCTTAGCTCGAGGGACTGGAAACACCATATATTTT. This encodes CASSLARGTGNTIYF.